The 8 T cell receptor beta chains listed next were all sequenced from one sample in a study of blood T cells in healthy people across ages. It was with a sample-barcoded 5' primer and a J-beta primer mix that a second PCR of about 6 to 11 cycles was run. TCRdb itself ran the 5' RACE reads through MiXCR, one entry per CDR3 protein. The repertoire consists of around 1.5 million distinct CDR3 sequences, with roughly 40% occurring once and the leading ten covering roughly 7.7%. Sequenced material: blood. The receptors stem from a woman aged 18-30 years in good health.

The chain uses TRBV18 and TRBJ1-1, with D possibly being TRBD1 (5 bases). The germline CDR1 and CDR2 sequences are KGHSH and LQKENI. V was cut by 5 bases and J by 4 bases, with 17 bases left in between. This CDR3 spans 15 amino acids. CDR3 DNA sequence: TGTGCCAGCTCATCGGGTCCGGGGACGGGCACTGAAGCTTTCTTT. Protein product: CASSSGPGTGTEAFF.

The genes are TRBV7-6 and TRBJ1-1; D not certain. The germline V gene has CDR1 SGHVS and CDR2 FNYEAQ. This CDR3 contains 14 residues. Trimming took 5 bases from V and 1 from J, leaving 11 bases between them. The CDR3 sequence: CASSPSERNTEAFF. CDR3 DNA: TGTGCCAGCAGCCCCAGTGAAAGGAACACTGAAGCTTTCTTT.

The chain employs TRBV12-5 and TRBJ2-4, with D possibly being TRBD2 (5 bases). With 0 bases removed from V and 0 bases from J, the gap between germline ends came to 12 bases. The length of the CDR3 is 17 residues. The germline CDR1 and CDR2 sequences are LGHNT and FRNRAP. CDR3 loop: CASGLVLERLAKNIQYF. CDR3 DNA sequence: TGTGCTAGTGGTTTGGTATTAGAGCGGCTAGCCAAAAACATTCAGTACTTC.

This clonotype was detected only a few times. The chain carries TRBV4-1 and TRBJ2-5; 8 bases map to TRBD2. The trim removed 1 base at V and 4 bases at J, leaving 2 bases unmatched. The germline gives CDR1 MGHRA, CDR2 YSYEKL. CDR3 length equals 14 residues. DNA of the CDR3: TGCGCCAGCAGCCAAGTTGCGGGGGGAGAGACCCAGTACTTC. Translated, it gives CASSQVAGGETQYF.

This clonotype was seen more than once but under ten times. The chain has TRBV30 and TRBJ1-5, with unresolved D. The germline V gene encodes CDR1 GTSNPN and CDR2 SVGIG (reference sequence). With 0 bases removed from V and 1 base from J, the gap between germline ends came to 10 bases. This CDR3 region has 15 residues. CDR3 amino acids: CAWSVGSTSNQPQHF. The CDR3 DNA follows: TGTGCCTGGAGTGTAGGGAGTACGAGCAATCAGCCCCAGCATTTT.

This rearrangement joins TRBV5-1 to TRBJ2-1; 11 bases are shared with TRBD2. The CDR3 runs to 16 residues. Germline CDR1 reads SGHRS; CDR2 reads YFSETQ. With 1 base clipped from V and 5 bases from J, the junction kept 5 bases outside the gene matches. CDR3 in amino acids: CASSLRLAGGNNEQFF. In nucleotides, the CDR3 is TGCGCCAGCAGCTTGAGATTAGCGGGGGGGAACAATGAGCAGTTCTTC.

This chain connects TRBV20-1 to TRBJ2-2; D remains unclear. The CDR3 runs to 16 residues. The germline V gene has CDR1 DFQATT and CDR2 SNEGSKA (reference sequence). The ends were cut back, 3 bases at V and 3 bases at J, with 17 bases in the middle. The CDR3: CSARLGRALDTGELFF. The CDR3 coding sequence is TGCAGTGCTAGGCTGGGCCGGGCTCTTGACACCGGGGAGCTGTTTTTT.

This clonotype was recorded a few times. The chain combines TRBV6-1 with TRBJ2-5; 8 nucleotides align to TRBD1. The germline V gene has CDR1 MNHNS and CDR2 SASEGT. The CDR3 extends over 16 amino acids. V shed 3 bases and J 0 bases; nucleotides not matched to a gene: 6. The DNA of the CDR3 is TGTGCCAGCAGTGACCGGGACAGGACGTACCAAGAGACCCAGTACTTC. It encodes CASSDRDRTYQETQYF.